These T cell receptor beta chains were read from a single sample in a study of blood T cell repertoires in COVID-19. Sequencing was performed with immunoSEQ multiplex PCR; in TCRdb, only in-frame clones are kept and a portion is missing. The data contain roughly 300,000 clones, under 90% of them singletons. Specimen: PBMCs or T cells enriched from blood (not recorded which). The receptors here all came from a young man who had recovered from COVID-19. The CDR3 runs from the conserved cysteine through the conserved F or W. D genes are given only for firm matches. Size tells how often a clone was seen (once, few, many) or the class of an expanded clone, and some rows leave it out.

len: 12
abundance: few
j_gene: TRBJ1-2
v_gene: TRBV6-6
d_gene: -
CDR3nt: TGTGCCAGCAGAGCCGGGTACTATGGCTACACCTTC
CDR3aa: CASRAGYYGYTF

len: 15
abundance: -
j_gene: TRBJ1-4
v_gene: TRBV14
d_gene: -
CDR3nt: TGTGCCAGCAGCCAAGTAGGGGGAGTTAATGAAAAACTGTTTTTT
CDR3aa: CASSQVGGVNEKLFF

len: 15
abundance: -
j_gene: TRBJ1-4
v_gene: TRBV6-5
d_gene: -
CDR3nt: TGTGCCAGCAGTCGCGCGGGGGCAACTAATGAAAAACTGTTTTTT
CDR3aa: CASSRAGATNEKLFF

len: 15
abundance: -
j_gene: TRBJ2-1
v_gene: TRBV25-1
d_gene: TRBD2
CDR3nt: TGTGCCAGCAGTGAGGGCGGGAGGAATTACAATGAGCAGTTCTTC
CDR3aa: CASSEGGRNYNEQFF

len: 18
abundance: -
j_gene: TRBJ1-5
v_gene: TRBV14
d_gene: TRBD1
CDR3nt: TGTGCCAGCAGCCAAGGGGACAGGGTCCTGTTTAGCAATCAGCCCCAGCATTTT
CDR3aa: CASSQGDRVLFSNQPQHF

len: 15
abundance: many
j_gene: TRBJ1-5
v_gene: TRBV28
d_gene: -
CDR3nt: TGTGCCAGCATTCCGGGTGGGTCCGACAATCAGCCCCAGCATTTT
CDR3aa: CASIPGGSDNQPQHF

len: 17
abundance: -
j_gene: TRBJ2-5
v_gene: TRBV5-4
d_gene: -
CDR3nt: TGTGCCAGCAGCTCGGGGACCCTTTCCCAGGGGCAAGAGACCCAGTACTTC
CDR3aa: CASSSGTLSQGQETQYF

len: 17
abundance: -
j_gene: TRBJ2-1
v_gene: TRBV5-1
d_gene: TRBD2
CDR3nt: TGCGCCAGCAGCTTGCCAGGGACTAGCGGGACCAACAATGAGCAGTTCTTC
CDR3aa: CASSLPGTSGTNNEQFF

len: 13
abundance: -
j_gene: TRBJ2-7
v_gene: TRBV6-1
d_gene: -
CDR3nt: TGTGCCAGCAGTGTCACTACCCACTACGAGCAGTACTTC
CDR3aa: CASSVTTHYEQYF

len: 15
abundance: -
j_gene: TRBJ2-1
v_gene: TRBV13
d_gene: -
CDR3nt: TGTGCCAGCAGCTTATTCGCCAAGGCGGGCAATGAGCAGTTCTTC
CDR3aa: CASSLFAKAGNEQFF

len: 13
abundance: -
j_gene: TRBJ1-1
v_gene: TRBV14
d_gene: TRBD1
CDR3nt: TGTGCCAGCAGCCTTACAGGGGTTACTGAAGCTTTCTTT
CDR3aa: CASSLTGVTEAFF

len: 13
abundance: -
j_gene: TRBJ1-1
v_gene: TRBV19
d_gene: -
CDR3nt: TGTGCCACTAACTTGGGGCGCGGAACTGAAGCTTTCTTT
CDR3aa: CATNLGRGTEAFF

len: 12
abundance: -
j_gene: TRBJ2-7
v_gene: TRBV9
d_gene: -
CDR3nt: TGTGCCAGCAAGACGGGGGACGGCGAGCAGTACTTC
CDR3aa: CASKTGDGEQYF

len: 17
abundance: -
j_gene: TRBJ2-3
v_gene: TRBV4-2
d_gene: -
CDR3nt: TGTGCCAGCAGCCTCCTGGCAGGGGATTTAGGCACAGATACGCAGTATTTT
CDR3aa: CASSLLAGDLGTDTQYF

len: 15
abundance: -
j_gene: TRBJ2-7
v_gene: TRBV7-9
d_gene: -
CDR3nt: TGTGCCAGCAGCCAGGTCGCAGGGGTTAGCTACGAGCAGTACTTC
CDR3aa: CASSQVAGVSYEQYF

len: 15
abundance: once
j_gene: TRBJ1-4
v_gene: TRBV14
d_gene: TRBD1
CDR3nt: TGTGCCAGCAGCCTCGAGACAGGGGGCATGGAAAAACTGTTTTTT
CDR3aa: CASSLETGGMEKLFF

len: 16
abundance: -
j_gene: TRBJ1-3
v_gene: TRBV7-9
d_gene: TRBD1
CDR3nt: TGTGCCAGCAGCCCCGGACAGGGGGCAAAGGGAAACACCATATATTTT
CDR3aa: CASSPGQGAKGNTIYF

len: 15
abundance: -
j_gene: TRBJ1-5
v_gene: TRBV5-6
d_gene: TRBD1
CDR3nt: TGTGCCAGCAGCCGGACAGGGGCCAGCAATCAGCCCCAGCATTTT
CDR3aa: CASSRTGASNQPQHF

len: 14
abundance: many
j_gene: TRBJ1-2
v_gene: TRBV3-1/TRBV3-2
d_gene: TRBD1
CDR3nt: TGTGCCAGCAGCCCCAGACAGGGCCACTATGGCTACACCTTC
CDR3aa: CASSPRQGHYGYTF

len: 16
abundance: -
j_gene: TRBJ2-2
v_gene: TRBV24-1
d_gene: TRBD2
CDR3nt: TGTGCCACCAGTCTGTCCGGGACGGGAGGGCCCGGGGAGCTGTTTTTT
CDR3aa: CATSLSGTGGPGELFF

len: 13
abundance: -
j_gene: TRBJ2-7
v_gene: TRBV25-1
d_gene: -
CDR3nt: TGTGCCAGCACCCCGGGACAAGGCTACGAGCAGTACTTC
CDR3aa: CASTPGQGYEQYF

len: 14
abundance: -
j_gene: TRBJ1-2
v_gene: TRBV5-1
d_gene: -
CDR3nt: TGCGCCAGCAGTGAGGGGGATATAGGGTTTGGCTACACCTTC
CDR3aa: CASSEGDIGFGYTF